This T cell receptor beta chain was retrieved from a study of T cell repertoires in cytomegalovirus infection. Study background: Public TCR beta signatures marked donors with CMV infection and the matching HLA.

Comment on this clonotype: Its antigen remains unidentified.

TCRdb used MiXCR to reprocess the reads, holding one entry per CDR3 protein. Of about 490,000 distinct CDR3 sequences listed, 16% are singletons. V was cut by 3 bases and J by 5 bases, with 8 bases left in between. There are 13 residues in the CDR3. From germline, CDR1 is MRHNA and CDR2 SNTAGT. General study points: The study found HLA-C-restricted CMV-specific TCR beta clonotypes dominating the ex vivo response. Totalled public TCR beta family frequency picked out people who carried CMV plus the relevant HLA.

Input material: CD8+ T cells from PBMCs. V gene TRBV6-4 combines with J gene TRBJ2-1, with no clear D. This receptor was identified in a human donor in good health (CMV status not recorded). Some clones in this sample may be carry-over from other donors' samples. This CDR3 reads CASSETANNEQFF. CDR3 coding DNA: TGTGCCAGCAGTGAGACCGCAAACAATGAGCAGTTCTTC.